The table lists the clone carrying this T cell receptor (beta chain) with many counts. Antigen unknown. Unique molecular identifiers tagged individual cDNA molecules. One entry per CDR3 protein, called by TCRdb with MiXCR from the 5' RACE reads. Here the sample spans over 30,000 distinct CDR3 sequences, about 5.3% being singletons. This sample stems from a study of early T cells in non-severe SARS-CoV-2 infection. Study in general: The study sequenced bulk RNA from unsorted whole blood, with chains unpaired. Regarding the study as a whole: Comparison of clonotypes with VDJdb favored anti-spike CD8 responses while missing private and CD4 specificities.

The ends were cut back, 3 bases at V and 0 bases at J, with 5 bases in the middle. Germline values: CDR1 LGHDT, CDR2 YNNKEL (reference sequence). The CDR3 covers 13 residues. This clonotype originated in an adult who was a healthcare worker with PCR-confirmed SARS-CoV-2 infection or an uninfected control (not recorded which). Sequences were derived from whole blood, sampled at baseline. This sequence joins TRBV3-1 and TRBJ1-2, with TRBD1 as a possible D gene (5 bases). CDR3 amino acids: CASSQTANYGYTF. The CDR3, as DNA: TGTGCCAGCAGCCAGACAGCTAACTATGGCTACACCTTC.